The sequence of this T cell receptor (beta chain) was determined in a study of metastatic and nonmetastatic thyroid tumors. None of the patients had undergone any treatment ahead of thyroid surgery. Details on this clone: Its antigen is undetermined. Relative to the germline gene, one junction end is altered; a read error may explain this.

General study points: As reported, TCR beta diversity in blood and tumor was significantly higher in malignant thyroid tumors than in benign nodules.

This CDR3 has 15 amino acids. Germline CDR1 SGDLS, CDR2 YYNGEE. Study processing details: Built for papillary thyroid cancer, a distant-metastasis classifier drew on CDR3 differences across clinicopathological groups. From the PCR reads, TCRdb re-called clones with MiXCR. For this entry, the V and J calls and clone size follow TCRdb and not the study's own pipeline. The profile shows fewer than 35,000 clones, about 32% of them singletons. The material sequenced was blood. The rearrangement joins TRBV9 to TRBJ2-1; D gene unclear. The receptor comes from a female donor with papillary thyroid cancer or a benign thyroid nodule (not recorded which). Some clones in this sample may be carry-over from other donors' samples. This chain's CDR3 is CAISVEGYSYNEQFF. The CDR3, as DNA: TGTGCCATCAGCGTAGAAGGGTACTCCTACAATGAGCAGTTCTTC. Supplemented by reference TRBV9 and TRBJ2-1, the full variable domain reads DSGVTQTPKHLITATGQRVTLRCSPRSGDLSVYWYQQSLDQGLQFLIQYYNGEERAKGNILERFSAQQFPDLHSELNLSSLELGDSALYFCAISVEGYSYNEQFFGPGTRLTVL.